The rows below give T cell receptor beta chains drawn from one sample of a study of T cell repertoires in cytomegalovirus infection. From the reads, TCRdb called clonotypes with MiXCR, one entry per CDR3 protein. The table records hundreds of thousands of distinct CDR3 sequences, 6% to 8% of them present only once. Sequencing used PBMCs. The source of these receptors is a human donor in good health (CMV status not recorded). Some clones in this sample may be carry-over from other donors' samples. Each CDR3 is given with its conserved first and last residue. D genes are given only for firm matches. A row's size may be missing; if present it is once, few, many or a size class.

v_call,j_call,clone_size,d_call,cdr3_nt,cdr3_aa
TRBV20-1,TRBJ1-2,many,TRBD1,TGCAGTGCTGAAGGGACAGGGTTAATAGGTGGCTACACCTTC,CSAEGTGLIGGYTF
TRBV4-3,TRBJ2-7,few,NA,TGCGCCAGCAGCCAAGACGGGGATGCTAACGAGCAGTACTTC,CASSQDGDANEQYF
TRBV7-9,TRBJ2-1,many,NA,TGTGCCAGCAGCTTAGTCGGTAGTCGGGGGAGCTCCTACAATGAGCAGTTCTTC,CASSLVGSRGSSYNEQFF
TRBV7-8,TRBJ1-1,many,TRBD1,TGTGCCAGCAGCTCGCTTGCAGGGGGCAGGGACACTGAAGCTTTCTTT,CASSSLAGGRDTEAFF
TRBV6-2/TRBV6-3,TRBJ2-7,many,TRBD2,TGTGCCAGCAGTTACGGGACTAGCGGGGACGAGCAGTACTTC,CASSYGTSGDEQYF
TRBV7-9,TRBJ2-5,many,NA,TGTGCCATTCCGACGGAGAGACGGGAGACCCAGTACTTC,CAIPTERRETQYF
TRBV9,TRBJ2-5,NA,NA,TGTGCCAGCAGCGTTGGGTGGGTTCAAGAGACCCAGTACTTC,CASSVGWVQETQYF
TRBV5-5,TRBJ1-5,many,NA,TGTGCCAGCAGTTCGACACCTTATAGCAATCAGCCCCAGCATTTT,CASSSTPYSNQPQHF
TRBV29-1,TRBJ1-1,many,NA,TGCAGCGCCCAGGGTGCCCGCGGGGACACTGAAGCTTTCTTT,CSAQGARGDTEAFF
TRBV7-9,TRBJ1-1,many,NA,TGTGCCAGCAGCTTAAGACAATTCACTGAAGCTTTCTTT,CASSLRQFTEAFF
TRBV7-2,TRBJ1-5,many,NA,TGTGCCAGCAGCTTAGATGGCCAGCCCCAGCATTTT,CASSLDGQPQHF
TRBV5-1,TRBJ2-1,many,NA,TGCGCCAGCAGCGAGGGGGTAGTAGGCGCCGAGCAGTTCTTC,CASSEGVVGAEQFF
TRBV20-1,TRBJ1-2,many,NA,TGCAGTGCTAGAGATGCCAGACACGTCTATGGCTACACCTTC,CSARDARHVYGYTF
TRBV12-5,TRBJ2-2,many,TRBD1,TGTGCTAGTGGTTTCGGCGGGCCAGGGGGCTTCGGGGAGCTGTTTTTT,CASGFGGPGGFGELFF
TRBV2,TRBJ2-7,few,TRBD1,TGTGCCAACCGGGACAGGCTCTACGAGCAGTACTTC,CANRDRLYEQYF
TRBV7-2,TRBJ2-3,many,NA,TGTGCCAGCAGCTTATTAGGGGGGACCTCCACAGATACGCAGTATTTT,CASSLLGGTSTDTQYF
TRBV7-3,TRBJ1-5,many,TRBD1,TGTGCCAGCAGCCCAGGGGACAGGGAGAGGAGCAATCAGCCCCAGCATTTT,CASSPGDRERSNQPQHF
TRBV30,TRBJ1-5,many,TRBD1,TGTGCCTGGAGTGCAACAGGGGATAGCAATCAGCCCCAGCATTTT,CAWSATGDSNQPQHF
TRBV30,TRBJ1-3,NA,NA,TGTGCCTGGAGTGCTGCTGGCCCTGGAAACACCATATATTTT,CAWSAAGPGNTIYF
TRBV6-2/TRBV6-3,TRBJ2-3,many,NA,TGTGCCAGCAGTTATCCTACCGGAGGCAGGTCCATCCTCACAGATACGCAGTATTTT,CASSYPTGGRSILTDTQYF
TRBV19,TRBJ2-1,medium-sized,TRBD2,TGTGCCAGTAGTATAGCCCCTCTAGCGGGAGAGCAGTTCTTC,CASSIAPLAGEQFF
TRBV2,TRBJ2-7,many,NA,TGTGCCAGCATTACCGGTGCCTACGAGCAGTACTTC,CASITGAYEQYF
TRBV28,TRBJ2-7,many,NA,TGTGCCAGCACCGTCAGGGGAGTTTACGAGCAGTACTTC,CASTVRGVYEQYF
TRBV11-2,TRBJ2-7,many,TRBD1,TGTGCCAGCAGCTTGAGACAGGGCTTGGCCGGATACGAGCAGTACTTC,CASSLRQGLAGYEQYF
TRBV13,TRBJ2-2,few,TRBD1,TGTGCCAGCAGACGACAGGGCACTGGGGAGCTGTTTTTT,CASRRQGTGELFF
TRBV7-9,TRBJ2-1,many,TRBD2,TGTGCCAGCAGCCGGACTAGCGGGCGGAAGAACAATGAGCAGTTCTTC,CASSRTSGRKNNEQFF
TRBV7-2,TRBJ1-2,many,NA,TGTGCCAGCAGCTCAAAGACCAGGGGCGACTACACCTTC,CASSSKTRGDYTF
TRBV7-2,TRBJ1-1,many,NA,TGTGCCAGCAGCCTCCAGGGTACACAAGCTTTCTTT,CASSLQGTQAFF
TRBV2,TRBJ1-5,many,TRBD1,TGTGCCAGCGTTAGGACAGGGACGGATCAGCCCCAGCATTTT,CASVRTGTDQPQHF
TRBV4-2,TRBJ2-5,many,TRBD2,TGTGCCAGCAGCCTCCGACTTCTTAGCGGGGGGGATGAAGAGACCCAGTACTTC,CASSLRLLSGGDEETQYF
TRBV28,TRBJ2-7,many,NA,TGTGCCAGCAATCGAATACGGCCCGCCTACGAGCAGTACTTC,CASNRIRPAYEQYF